The clone carrying this TCR beta chain appeared once. The antigen is undetermined. The TCR beta profiling, which covered VDJ combination and CDR3 sequence, was carried out using genomic DNA as the template. TCRdb recomputed calls from the reads with MiXCR, one row per CDR3 protein. The table shows approximately 160,000 distinct CDR3 sequences, with about 45% occurring only once. These data originate in a study of CD8+CD57+ T cells in acquired aplastic anemia. The overall study: Sorted CD4+ and CD8+ cells yielded DNA averaging about 3.1 ug.

An expansion of CD8+CD57+ cells by flow cytometry had been shown in patients chosen for sequencing. CDR3 length: 14 amino acids. The germline V gene has CDR1 SGDLS and CDR2 YYNGEE. V lost 0 bases, J lost 3 bases, and 0 bases stayed unmatched. Study findings and constraints: Patients and controls shared 25 to 35 CD8+ CDR3 sequences, which appeared highly expressed in patients and within their immunodominant clones.

This clonotype was obtained from a human donor with aplastic anemia. The chain is built from TRBV9 and TRBJ1-2; TRBD1 matches at 9 bases. Sequences were obtained from sorted CD4+, CD8+, or CD8+CD57+ T cells (not recorded which) from PBMCs. The CDR3 DNA reads TGTGCCAGCAGCGTAGGGACAGGGGACTATGGCTACACCTTC. It translates to CASSVGTGDYGYTF.